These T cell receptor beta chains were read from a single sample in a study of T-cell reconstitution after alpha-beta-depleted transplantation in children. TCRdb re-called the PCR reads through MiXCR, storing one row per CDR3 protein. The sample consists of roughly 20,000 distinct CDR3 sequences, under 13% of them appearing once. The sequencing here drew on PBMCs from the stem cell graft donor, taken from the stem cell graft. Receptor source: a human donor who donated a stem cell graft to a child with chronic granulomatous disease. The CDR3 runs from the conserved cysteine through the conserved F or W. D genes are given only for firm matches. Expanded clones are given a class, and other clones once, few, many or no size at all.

TGTGCCAGCAGTTGGCTTTACAATGAGCAGTTCTTC | CASSWLYNEQFF | TRBJ2-1 | TRBV28 | NA | few | 12
TGCGCCAGCAGCTTGGTTCCCGGGAGGGCCGGTGCCGGGGAGCTGTTTTTT | CASSLVPGRAGAGELFF | TRBJ2-2 | TRBV5-1 | TRBD2 | many | 17
TGTGCCAGCACCCTACAGGGCGGAAACACTGAAGCTTTCTTT | CASTLQGGNTEAFF | TRBJ1-1 | TRBV7-2 | NA | NA | 14
TGCAGTGCTAGATATGCTGGGGCGGAAGAGACCCAGTACTTC | CSARYAGAEETQYF | TRBJ2-5 | TRBV20-1 | NA | many | 14
TGTGCCAGCAGCCGGGACGGGTCCTACGAGCAGTACTTC | CASSRDGSYEQYF | TRBJ2-7 | TRBV3-1 | NA | NA | 13
TGTGCCAGCAGCCAAGGGCTAGCGGGATACGAGCAGTACTTC | CASSQGLAGYEQYF | TRBJ2-7 | TRBV3-1 | TRBD2 | many | 14
TGTGCCAGCAGTTTACTAGCGGGAAGCACAGATACGCAGTATTTT | CASSLLAGSTDTQYF | TRBJ2-3 | TRBV28 | TRBD2 | many | 15
TGTGCCAGCAGCTTTGAACAGGGAGTGGAAAAACTGTTTTTT | CASSFEQGVEKLFF | TRBJ1-4 | TRBV11-2 | NA | many | 14
TGCGCCAGCAGTCGAGACAGCCCCTACGAGCAGTACTTC | CASSRDSPYEQYF | TRBJ2-7 | TRBV5-1 | NA | many | 13
TGTGCCAGCAGTGGGGGGGGCAATCAGCCCCAGCATTTT | CASSGGGNQPQHF | TRBJ1-5 | TRBV25-1 | NA | few | 13
TGCAGTGCCACCCCAGGACAACCCTCCTATAATTCACCCCTCCACTTT | CSATPGQPSYNSPLHF | TRBJ1-6 | TRBV20-1 | NA | many | 16
TGCGCCAGCAGCTTGGACGCCAGGGGCCTTTCTAATGAGCAGTTCTTC | CASSLDARGLSNEQFF | TRBJ2-1 | TRBV5-1 | NA | many | 16
TGTGCCAGCACCCCAGGCGGGGGGGCTGACAATGAGCAGTTCTTC | CASTPGGGADNEQFF | TRBJ2-1 | TRBV12-3/TRBV12-4 | TRBD2 | many | 15
TGTGCCAGCAGCTTAGCCAGGTCGAACTATGGCTACACCTTC | CASSLARSNYGYTF | TRBJ1-2 | TRBV7-2 | NA | NA | 14
TGTGCCAGCAGCCCGGGACTATCCTACGAGCAGTACTTC | CASSPGLSYEQYF | TRBJ2-7 | TRBV12-3/TRBV12-4 | TRBD2 | many | 13
TGTGCCAGCAGCAAACTGTGGTCGAGTAGCAATCAGCCCCAGCATTTT | CASSKLWSSSNQPQHF | TRBJ1-5 | TRBV5-5 | NA | many | 16
TGTGCCAGCAGTTTCCGTGGTTTAAGCGAGCAGTACTTC | CASSFRGLSEQYF | TRBJ2-7 | TRBV28 | NA | many | 13
TGTGCCAGCACCCCCGGGACGGTGAACACCGGGGAGCTGTTTTTT | CASTPGTVNTGELFF | TRBJ2-2 | TRBV11-2 | NA | NA | 15
TGTGCCAGCAGCGTTGGGACAGGGCGCCACGAGCAGTACTTC | CASSVGTGRHEQYF | TRBJ2-7 | TRBV11-2 | TRBD1 | many | 14
TGCAGCATAACAGGGGTTAAAGAGACCCAGTACTTC | CSITGVKETQYF | TRBJ2-5 | TRBV29-1 | TRBD1 | many | 12